This is a list of T cell receptor beta chains from one sample in a study of blood T cell repertoires in COVID-19. The method was immunoSEQ multiplex PCR; TCRdb's version includes in-frame clones alone and lacks a portion of them. The sample holds roughly 500,000 clones; 88% are singletons and the top ten take 1.5% to 2%. Sequencing was carried out using PBMCs or T cells enriched from blood (not recorded which). These receptors were collected from a woman between 35 and 50 years old who had recovered from COVID-19. Each CDR3 is given with its conserved first and last residue. The D gene is left open where the match is weak. Rows give clone size only sometimes, using once, few, many, or a class for an expanded clone.

j_call: TRBJ2-3
d_call: TRBD2
clone_size: -
v_call: TRBV10-1
cdr3_nt: TGCGCCAGCAGTGAGGGCGGGAGAGGGTCAGATACGCAGTATTTT
cdr3_aa: CASSEGGRGSDTQYF

j_call: TRBJ2-1
d_call: -
clone_size: -
v_call: TRBV9
cdr3_nt: TGTGCCAGCAGCGTAGAGGGGAGGTCTAGTGGAGATGAGCAGTTCTTC
cdr3_aa: CASSVEGRSSGDEQFF

j_call: TRBJ1-6
d_call: TRBD1
clone_size: -
v_call: TRBV25-1
cdr3_nt: TGTGCCAGCCTAGACAGGGGATGGGATTCACCCCTCCACTTT
cdr3_aa: CASLDRGWDSPLHF

j_call: TRBJ1-2
d_call: -
clone_size: -
v_call: TRBV5-1
cdr3_nt: TGCGCCAGCAGCTTGACGATATCGGGAGGCTACACCTTC
cdr3_aa: CASSLTISGGYTF

j_call: TRBJ1-3
d_call: TRBD1
clone_size: -
v_call: TRBV6-6
cdr3_nt: TGTGCCAGCGGAGCGGACAGGGCTGGAAACACCATATATTTT
cdr3_aa: CASGADRAGNTIYF

j_call: TRBJ2-5
d_call: TRBD1
clone_size: -
v_call: TRBV5-1
cdr3_nt: TGCGCCAGCAGCTTAGGGGACAGGTCAGCGGAGACCCAGTACTTC
cdr3_aa: CASSLGDRSAETQYF

j_call: TRBJ1-3
d_call: -
clone_size: -
v_call: TRBV11-3
cdr3_nt: TGTGCCAGCAGCGTACTTCTGACAGCGAGTGGAAACACCATATATTTT
cdr3_aa: CASSVLLTASGNTIYF

j_call: TRBJ1-2
d_call: TRBD1
clone_size: -
v_call: TRBV4-1
cdr3_nt: TGCGCCAGCAGCCGAACTCAGGGGGGCGGCTACACCTTC
cdr3_aa: CASSRTQGGGYTF

j_call: TRBJ1-3
d_call: -
clone_size: -
v_call: TRBV2
cdr3_nt: TGTGCCAGCAGTGTCAATGGCCCGGGCTCTGGAAACACCATATATTTT
cdr3_aa: CASSVNGPGSGNTIYF

j_call: TRBJ2-7
d_call: -
clone_size: -
v_call: TRBV10-1
cdr3_nt: TGCGCCAGCAGTGACCCGAGTGGACATTACGAGCAGTACTTC
cdr3_aa: CASSDPSGHYEQYF

j_call: TRBJ2-2
d_call: -
clone_size: -
v_call: TRBV27
cdr3_nt: TGTGCCAGCAGTTTAATACAAGCCGGGGAGCTGTTTTTT
cdr3_aa: CASSLIQAGELFF

j_call: TRBJ1-2
d_call: -
clone_size: -
v_call: TRBV9
cdr3_nt: TGTGCCAGCAGCCCGAGGACAATCCCCTATGGCTACACCTTC
cdr3_aa: CASSPRTIPYGYTF

j_call: TRBJ2-1
d_call: -
clone_size: -
v_call: TRBV11-3
cdr3_nt: TGTGCCAGCAGCCCGGTGGAGGGCCGGAACAATGAGCAGTTCTTC
cdr3_aa: CASSPVEGRNNEQFF

j_call: TRBJ1-3
d_call: TRBD1
clone_size: -
v_call: TRBV6-6
cdr3_nt: TGTGCCAGCACCCTGACAGGGCGGAACACCATATATTTT
cdr3_aa: CASTLTGRNTIYF

j_call: TRBJ2-1
d_call: TRBD2
clone_size: -
v_call: TRBV7-9
cdr3_nt: TGTGCCAGCAGCTTCTCTACTAGCGCGATCTACAATGAGCAGTTCTTC
cdr3_aa: CASSFSTSAIYNEQFF

j_call: TRBJ2-1
d_call: -
clone_size: -
v_call: TRBV19
cdr3_nt: TGTGCCAGTAGTCGGCTAGCGAGAGACGATGAGCAGTTCTTC
cdr3_aa: CASSRLARDDEQFF

j_call: TRBJ1-1
d_call: -
clone_size: -
v_call: TRBV4-3
cdr3_nt: TGCGCCAGCAGCCAAGATGGGAGAAGCACTGAAGCTTTCTTT
cdr3_aa: CASSQDGRSTEAFF

j_call: TRBJ1-1
d_call: -
clone_size: -
v_call: TRBV6-2/TRBV6-3
cdr3_nt: TGTGCCACCACCCCTCCCATGAACACTGAAGCTTTCTTT
cdr3_aa: CATTPPMNTEAFF

j_call: TRBJ1-5
d_call: -
clone_size: few
v_call: TRBV5-8
cdr3_nt: TGTGCCAGCAGCTTGATACAACAGTTAAGCAATCAGCCCCAGCATTTT
cdr3_aa: CASSLIQQLSNQPQHF

j_call: TRBJ2-5
d_call: -
clone_size: -
v_call: TRBV5-8
cdr3_nt: TGTGCCAGCAGCTTACGGGAGACCCAGTACTTC
cdr3_aa: CASSLRETQYF

j_call: TRBJ1-1
d_call: TRBD1
clone_size: -
v_call: TRBV2
cdr3_nt: TGTGCCAGCAGTCTACGGACAGGGGAAACTGAAGCTTTCTTT
cdr3_aa: CASSLRTGETEAFF

j_call: TRBJ1-2
d_call: -
clone_size: -
v_call: TRBV7-9
cdr3_nt: TGTGCCAGCAGCCCCCAGGGAAGGGGCGGCTACACCTTC
cdr3_aa: CASSPQGRGGYTF

j_call: TRBJ2-1
d_call: -
clone_size: -
v_call: TRBV27
cdr3_nt: TGTGCCAGCAGTTCAAGAGGTTTCTCCTACAATGAGCAGTTCTTC
cdr3_aa: CASSSRGFSYNEQFF

j_call: TRBJ2-2
d_call: TRBD2
clone_size: -
v_call: TRBV6-5
cdr3_nt: TGTGCCAGCAGTTACGGGACTAGCGGGTGGGGCGGGGAGCTGTTTTTT
cdr3_aa: CASSYGTSGWGGELFF

j_call: TRBJ1-1
d_call: -
clone_size: -
v_call: TRBV29-1
cdr3_nt: TGCAGCGTTGGAGGTTTAATGAACACTGAAGCTTTCTTT
cdr3_aa: CSVGGLMNTEAFF

j_call: TRBJ1-2
d_call: -
clone_size: -
v_call: TRBV11-3
cdr3_nt: TGTGCCAGCAGCTTAGCACAGGGACCTACCTTTAACTATGGCTACACCTTC
cdr3_aa: CASSLAQGPTFNYGYTF

j_call: TRBJ2-3
d_call: -
clone_size: -
v_call: TRBV19
cdr3_nt: TGTGCCAGTAGTATGCGCGCGGTTAGCACAGATACGCAGTATTTT
cdr3_aa: CASSMRAVSTDTQYF

j_call: TRBJ1-1
d_call: -
clone_size: -
v_call: TRBV2
cdr3_nt: TGTGCCAGCAGTATACAGGGAACGAACACTGAAGCTTTCTTT
cdr3_aa: CASSIQGTNTEAFF

j_call: TRBJ2-5
d_call: -
clone_size: -
v_call: TRBV11-2
cdr3_nt: TGTGCCAGCAGCCGGACTGCCCTTCGCCGGACCCAGTACTTC
cdr3_aa: CASSRTALRRTQYF

j_call: TRBJ1-6
d_call: -
clone_size: -
v_call: TRBV19
cdr3_nt: TGTGCCAGTAGCGCAGGTCCGGGGGTGGCCAATTCACCCCTCCACTTT
cdr3_aa: CASSAGPGVANSPLHF

j_call: TRBJ1-1
d_call: TRBD1
clone_size: -
v_call: TRBV4-1
cdr3_nt: TGCGCCAGCGGACAGGGGTCCGTCGACACTGAAGCTTTCTTT
cdr3_aa: CASGQGSVDTEAFF

j_call: TRBJ2-1
d_call: -
clone_size: -
v_call: TRBV12-3/TRBV12-4
cdr3_nt: TGTGCCAGCAGTTTGTCAGGGAACAATGAGCAGTTCTTC
cdr3_aa: CASSLSGNNEQFF

j_call: TRBJ2-7
d_call: -
clone_size: -
v_call: TRBV20-1
cdr3_nt: TGCAGTGCTAGAGGCCCCGGGAGCCACCACTTC
cdr3_aa: CSARGPGSHHF

j_call: TRBJ2-5
d_call: TRBD2
clone_size: -
v_call: TRBV9
cdr3_nt: TGTGCCAGCAGCGGCGGGGGGCTCGGGGAGACCCAGTACTTC
cdr3_aa: CASSGGGLGETQYF

j_call: TRBJ1-4
d_call: -
clone_size: -
v_call: TRBV18
cdr3_nt: TGTGCCAGCTCACGTTACAGGGATACTAATGAAAAACTGTTTTTT
cdr3_aa: CASSRYRDTNEKLFF

j_call: TRBJ2-3
d_call: -
clone_size: -
v_call: TRBV27
cdr3_nt: TGTGCCAGCAGTCTTCGGAGTACGCAGTATTTT
cdr3_aa: CASSLRSTQYF

j_call: TRBJ1-2
d_call: -
clone_size: -
v_call: TRBV30
cdr3_nt: TGTGCCTGGAACAGGTTGTTGAACTATGGCTACACCTTC
cdr3_aa: CAWNRLLNYGYTF

j_call: TRBJ2-7
d_call: -
clone_size: -
v_call: TRBV21-1
cdr3_nt: TGTGCCAGCAGCAAAGGGAGGGAGGCAGGGGGAAACGAGCAGTACTTC
cdr3_aa: CASSKGREAGGNEQYF

j_call: TRBJ1-1
d_call: -
clone_size: -
v_call: TRBV5-6
cdr3_nt: TGTGCCAGCAGCTTGGCCATGGGCCCCGAAGCTTTCTTT
cdr3_aa: CASSLAMGPEAFF

j_call: TRBJ2-4
d_call: TRBD1
clone_size: once
v_call: TRBV7-2
cdr3_nt: TGTGCCAGCAGCCAACAGGGGGCGAATTATAAAAACATTCAGTACTTC
cdr3_aa: CASSQQGANYKNIQYF

j_call: TRBJ2-1
d_call: -
clone_size: -
v_call: TRBV21-1
cdr3_nt: TGTGCCAGCAGCAATGTACTAGCGGAACAAAACAATGAGCAGTTCTTC
cdr3_aa: CASSNVLAEQNNEQFF

j_call: TRBJ2-5
d_call: TRBD2
clone_size: -
v_call: TRBV6-5
cdr3_nt: TGTGCCAGCAGTTACATCCCTAGCGGGAAAGAGACCCAGTACTTC
cdr3_aa: CASSYIPSGKETQYF

j_call: TRBJ2-3
d_call: -
clone_size: -
v_call: TRBV11-1
cdr3_nt: TGTGCCAGCAGCTTCGGGGCGGGACTGTATGGAGATACGCAGTATTTT
cdr3_aa: CASSFGAGLYGDTQYF

j_call: TRBJ2-3
d_call: -
clone_size: -
v_call: TRBV14
cdr3_nt: TGTGCCAGCAGCCGAAGAGGGCAGACCACAGATACGCAGTATTTT
cdr3_aa: CASSRRGQTTDTQYF

j_call: TRBJ2-5
d_call: TRBD2
clone_size: -
v_call: TRBV6-2/TRBV6-3
cdr3_nt: TGTGCCAGCAGTCCGGGACTAGCGGGCGAGACCCAGTACTTC
cdr3_aa: CASSPGLAGETQYF

j_call: TRBJ2-6
d_call: -
clone_size: -
v_call: TRBV7-8
cdr3_nt: TGTGCCAGCAGCCTTCGTGCGGGGCTTTATGGGGCCAACGTCCTGACTTTC
cdr3_aa: CASSLRAGLYGANVLTF

j_call: TRBJ1-5
d_call: TRBD1
clone_size: -
v_call: TRBV9
cdr3_nt: TGTGCCAGCAGCCGGGACAGGGGGAGGCAGCCCCAGCATTTT
cdr3_aa: CASSRDRGRQPQHF

j_call: TRBJ1-2
d_call: -
clone_size: -
v_call: TRBV4-3
cdr3_nt: TGCGCCAGCAGCCAAGATTTCCAGGGAGGCAACTATGGCTACACCTTC
cdr3_aa: CASSQDFQGGNYGYTF

j_call: TRBJ2-1
d_call: TRBD2
clone_size: -
v_call: TRBV27
cdr3_nt: TGTGCCAGCAGCTCCTTAGCGGGAGGAGTCTACAATGAGCAGTTCTTC
cdr3_aa: CASSSLAGGVYNEQFF

j_call: TRBJ2-2
d_call: -
clone_size: -
v_call: TRBV10-1
cdr3_nt: TGCGCCAGCAGTGGGGCCCTTCCCAGCCTGAACACCGGGGAGCTGTTTTTT
cdr3_aa: CASSGALPSLNTGELFF

j_call: TRBJ2-2
d_call: TRBD2
clone_size: -
v_call: TRBV11-2
cdr3_nt: TGTGCCAGCAGCCCCAGCGGGGGTACGAACACCGGGGAGCTGTTTTTT
cdr3_aa: CASSPSGGTNTGELFF

j_call: TRBJ2-7
d_call: TRBD2
clone_size: -
v_call: TRBV7-2
cdr3_nt: TGTGCCAGCAGCTTAGCTGGGACTAACAAGGCCGAGCAGTACTTC
cdr3_aa: CASSLAGTNKAEQYF

j_call: TRBJ1-2
d_call: -
clone_size: -
v_call: TRBV19
cdr3_nt: TGTGCCAGTAGTGTCCCGGGGAGCTATGGCTACACCTTC
cdr3_aa: CASSVPGSYGYTF

j_call: TRBJ1-4
d_call: TRBD1
clone_size: -
v_call: TRBV7-8
cdr3_nt: TGTGCCAGCAGCTTGGACAGGCGAAATGAAAAACTGTTTTTT
cdr3_aa: CASSLDRRNEKLFF

j_call: TRBJ2-2
d_call: TRBD2
clone_size: -
v_call: TRBV19
cdr3_nt: TGTGCCAGTAGGGGCCCGGGACTAGTTCCTTCCACCGGGGAGCTGTTTTTT
cdr3_aa: CASRGPGLVPSTGELFF

j_call: TRBJ2-2
d_call: -
clone_size: -
v_call: TRBV6-5
cdr3_nt: TGTGCCAGCAGTTACGTAGCGGCGCATAATACCGGGGAGCTGTTTTTT
cdr3_aa: CASSYVAAHNTGELFF

j_call: TRBJ1-6
d_call: TRBD1
clone_size: -
v_call: TRBV6-2/TRBV6-3
cdr3_nt: TGTGCCAGCAGTCCCCGGACAGGGCCTATTCCCCACTTT
cdr3_aa: CASSPRTGPIPHF

j_call: TRBJ1-2
d_call: TRBD1
clone_size: once
v_call: TRBV30
cdr3_nt: TGTGCCTGGAGGGGCCCCGGGACAGGGGGCGTCTTGGGCTACACCTTC
cdr3_aa: CAWRGPGTGGVLGYTF

j_call: TRBJ1-1
d_call: TRBD1
clone_size: -
v_call: TRBV5-1
cdr3_nt: TGCGCCAGCAGCAGGGGACAGGCAAGAAACACTGAAGCTTTCTTT
cdr3_aa: CASSRGQARNTEAFF